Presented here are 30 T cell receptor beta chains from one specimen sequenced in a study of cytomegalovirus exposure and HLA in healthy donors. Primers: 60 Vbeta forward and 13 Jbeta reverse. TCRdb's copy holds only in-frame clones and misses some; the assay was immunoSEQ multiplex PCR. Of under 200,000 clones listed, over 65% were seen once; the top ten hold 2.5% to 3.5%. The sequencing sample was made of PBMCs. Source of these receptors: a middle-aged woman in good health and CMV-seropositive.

CDR3 DNA: TGTGCCAGCAGTCCGTTAGCGGGGGTGGACTCTGGAAACACCATATATTTT. Translated: CASSPLAGVDSGNTIYF. The J gene is TRBJ1-3, the V gene TRBV28; D is possibly TRBD1 (5 bases). Trimming pared 5 bases from V and 0 bases from J, leaving 17 bases between. CDR3 length: 17 residues. Germline V gene data show CDR1 as MDHEN and CDR2 as SYDVKM.

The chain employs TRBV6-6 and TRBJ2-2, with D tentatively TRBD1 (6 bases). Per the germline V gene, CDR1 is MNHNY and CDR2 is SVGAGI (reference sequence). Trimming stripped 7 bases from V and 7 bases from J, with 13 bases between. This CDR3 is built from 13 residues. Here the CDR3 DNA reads TGTGCCAGCACCAGATACAGGGACGGGGAGCTGTTTTTT. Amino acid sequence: CASTRYRDGELFF.

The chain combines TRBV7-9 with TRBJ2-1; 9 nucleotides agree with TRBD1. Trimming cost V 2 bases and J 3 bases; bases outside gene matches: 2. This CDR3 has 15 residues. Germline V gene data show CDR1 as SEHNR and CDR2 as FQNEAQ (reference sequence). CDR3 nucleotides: TGTGCCAGCAGCTTACAGGACAGGGGCTACAATGAGCAGTTCTTC. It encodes CASSLQDRGYNEQFF.

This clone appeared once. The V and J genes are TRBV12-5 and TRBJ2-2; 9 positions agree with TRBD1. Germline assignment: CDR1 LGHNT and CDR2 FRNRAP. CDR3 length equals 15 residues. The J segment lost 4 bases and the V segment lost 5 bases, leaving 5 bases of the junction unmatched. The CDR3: CASGPRDRATGELFF. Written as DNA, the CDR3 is TGTGCTAGTGGTCCCCGGGACAGGGCCACCGGGGAGCTGTTTTTT.

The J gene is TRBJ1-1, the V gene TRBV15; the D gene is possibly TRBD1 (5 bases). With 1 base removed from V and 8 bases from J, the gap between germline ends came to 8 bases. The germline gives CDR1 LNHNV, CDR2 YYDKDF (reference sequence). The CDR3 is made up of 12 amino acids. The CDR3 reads CATSRGSGEAFF. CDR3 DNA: TGTGCCACCAGCAGAGGTTCAGGGGAAGCTTTCTTT.

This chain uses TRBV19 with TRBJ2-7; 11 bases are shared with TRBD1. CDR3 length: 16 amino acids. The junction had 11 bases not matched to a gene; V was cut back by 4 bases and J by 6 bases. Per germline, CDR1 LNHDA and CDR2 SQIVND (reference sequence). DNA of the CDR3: TGTGCCAGTAGTAGGTGGATAGGACAGGGGGCGTCCGAGCAGTACTTC. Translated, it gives CASSRWIGQGASEQYF.

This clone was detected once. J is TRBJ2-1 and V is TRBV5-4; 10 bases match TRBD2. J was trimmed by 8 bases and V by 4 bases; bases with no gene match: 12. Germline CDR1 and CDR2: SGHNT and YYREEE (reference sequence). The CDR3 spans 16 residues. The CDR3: CASSTLLAGRMDEQFF. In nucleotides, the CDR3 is TGTGCCAGCAGCACGTTACTAGCGGGGCGCATGGATGAGCAGTTCTTC. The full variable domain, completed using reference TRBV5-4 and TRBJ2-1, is ETGVTQSPTHLIKTRGQQVTLRCSSQSGHNTVSWYQQALGQGPQFIFQYYREEENGRGNFPPRFSGLQFPNYSSELNVNALELDDSALYLCASSTLLAGRMDEQFFGPGTRLTVL.

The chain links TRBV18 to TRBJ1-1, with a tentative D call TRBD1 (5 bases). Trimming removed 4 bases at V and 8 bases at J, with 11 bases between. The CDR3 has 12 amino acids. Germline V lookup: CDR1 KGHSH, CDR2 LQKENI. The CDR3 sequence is CASSRAKGEAFF. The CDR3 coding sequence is TGTGCCAGCTCACGGGCGAAGGGGGAAGCTTTCTTT.

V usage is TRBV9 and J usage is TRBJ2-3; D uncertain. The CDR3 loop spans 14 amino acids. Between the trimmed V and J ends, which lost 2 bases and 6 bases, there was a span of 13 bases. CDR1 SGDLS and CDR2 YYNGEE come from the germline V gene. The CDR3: CASSVDLEVDTQYF. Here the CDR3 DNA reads TGTGCCAGCAGCGTCGACCTCGAGGTCGATACGCAGTATTTT.

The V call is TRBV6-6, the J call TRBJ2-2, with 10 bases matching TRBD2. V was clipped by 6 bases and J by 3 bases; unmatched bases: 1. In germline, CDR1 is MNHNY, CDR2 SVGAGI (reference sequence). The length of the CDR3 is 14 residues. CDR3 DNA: TGTGCCAGCAGAACTAGCGGGGACACCGGGGAGCTGTTTTTT. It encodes CASRTSGDTGELFF.

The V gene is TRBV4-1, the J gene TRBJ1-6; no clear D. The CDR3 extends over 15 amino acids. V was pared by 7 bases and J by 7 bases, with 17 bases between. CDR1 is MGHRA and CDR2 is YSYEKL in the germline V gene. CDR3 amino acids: CASTSGAEGNSPLHF. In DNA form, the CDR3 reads TGCGCCAGCACCAGTGGAGCGGAGGGAAATTCACCCCTCCACTTT.

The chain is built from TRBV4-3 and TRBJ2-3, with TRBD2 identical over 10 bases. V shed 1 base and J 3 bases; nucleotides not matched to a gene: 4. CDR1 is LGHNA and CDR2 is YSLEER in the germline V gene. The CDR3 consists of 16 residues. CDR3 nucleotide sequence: TGCGCCAGCAGCCAAGGGGGGGGACTAGCGACAGATACGCAGTATTTT. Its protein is CASSQGGGLATDTQYF.

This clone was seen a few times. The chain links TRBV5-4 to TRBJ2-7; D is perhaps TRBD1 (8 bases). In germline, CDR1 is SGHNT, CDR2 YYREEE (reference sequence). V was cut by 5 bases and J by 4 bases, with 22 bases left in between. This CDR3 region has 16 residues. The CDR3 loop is CASRQTGEGALYEQYF. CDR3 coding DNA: TGTGCCAGCAGACAGACAGGGGAGGGGGCCTTATACGAGCAGTACTTC.

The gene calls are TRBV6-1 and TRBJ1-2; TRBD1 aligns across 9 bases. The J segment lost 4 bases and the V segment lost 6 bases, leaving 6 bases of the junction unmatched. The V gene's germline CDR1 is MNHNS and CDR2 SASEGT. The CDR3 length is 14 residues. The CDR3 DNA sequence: TGTGCCAGCAGCCAAATACAGGGGGCCTATGGCTACACCTTC. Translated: CASSQIQGAYGYTF.

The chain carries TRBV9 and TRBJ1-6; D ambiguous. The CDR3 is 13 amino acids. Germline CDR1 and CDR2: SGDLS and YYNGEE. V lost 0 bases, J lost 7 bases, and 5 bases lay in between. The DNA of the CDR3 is TGTGCCAGCAGCGTAGTTCAAAATTCACCCCTCCACTTT. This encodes CASSVVQNSPLHF. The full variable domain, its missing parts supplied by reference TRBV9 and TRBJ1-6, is DSGVTQTPKHLITATGQRVTLRCSPRSGDLSVYWYQQSLDQGLQFLIQYYNGEERAKGNILERFSAQQFPDLHSELNLSSLELGDSALYFCASSVVQNSPLHFGNGTRLTVT.

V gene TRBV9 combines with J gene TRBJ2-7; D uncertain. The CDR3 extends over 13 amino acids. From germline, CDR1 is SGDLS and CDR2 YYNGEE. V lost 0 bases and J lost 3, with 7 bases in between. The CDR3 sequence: CASSVEDNYEQYF. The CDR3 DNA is TGTGCCAGCAGCGTAGAAGACAACTACGAGCAGTACTTC. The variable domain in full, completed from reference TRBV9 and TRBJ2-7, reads DSGVTQTPKHLITATGQRVTLRCSPRSGDLSVYWYQQSLDQGLQFLIQYYNGEERAKGNILERFSAQQFPDLHSELNLSSLELGDSALYFCASSVEDNYEQYFGPGTRLTVT.

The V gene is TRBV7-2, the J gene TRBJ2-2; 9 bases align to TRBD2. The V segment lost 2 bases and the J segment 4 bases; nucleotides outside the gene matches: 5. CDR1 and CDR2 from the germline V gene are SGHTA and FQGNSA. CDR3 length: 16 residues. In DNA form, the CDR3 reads TGTGCCAGCAGCTTAATGGCTAGCGGGATCACCGGGGAGCTGTTTTTT. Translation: CASSLMASGITGELFF.

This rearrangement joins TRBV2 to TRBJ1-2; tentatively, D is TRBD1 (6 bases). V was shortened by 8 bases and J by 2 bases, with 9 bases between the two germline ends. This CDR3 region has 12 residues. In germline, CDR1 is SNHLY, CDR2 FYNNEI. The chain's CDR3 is CASGRGNYGYTF. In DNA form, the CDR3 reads TGTGCCAGCGGAAGGGGGAACTATGGCTACACCTTC.

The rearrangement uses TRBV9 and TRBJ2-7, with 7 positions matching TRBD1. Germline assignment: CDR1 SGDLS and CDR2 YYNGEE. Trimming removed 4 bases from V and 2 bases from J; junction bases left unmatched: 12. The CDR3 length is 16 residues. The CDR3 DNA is TGTGCCAGCAGCCTGGGACAGTACAAACAGACCTACGAGCAGTACTTC. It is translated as CASSLGQYKQTYEQYF.

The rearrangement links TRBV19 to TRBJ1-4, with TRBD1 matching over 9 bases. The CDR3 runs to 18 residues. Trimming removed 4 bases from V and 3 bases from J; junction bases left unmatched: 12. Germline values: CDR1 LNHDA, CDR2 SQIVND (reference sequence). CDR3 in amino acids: CASSTSTGGMTANEKLFF. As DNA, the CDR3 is TGTGCCAGTAGTACGTCGACAGGGGGGATGACGGCTAATGAAAAACTGTTTTTT.

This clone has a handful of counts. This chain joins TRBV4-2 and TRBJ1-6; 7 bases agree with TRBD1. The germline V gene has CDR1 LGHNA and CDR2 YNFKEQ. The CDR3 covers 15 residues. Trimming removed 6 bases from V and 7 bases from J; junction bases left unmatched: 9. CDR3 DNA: TGTGCCAGCAGAACCGAGACAGGGAACAATTCACCCCTCCACTTT. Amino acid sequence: CASRTETGNNSPLHF.

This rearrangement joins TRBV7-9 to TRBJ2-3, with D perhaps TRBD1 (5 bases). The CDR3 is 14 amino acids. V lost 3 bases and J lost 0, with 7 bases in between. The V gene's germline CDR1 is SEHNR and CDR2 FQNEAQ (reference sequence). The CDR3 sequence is CASSFDRSTDTQYF. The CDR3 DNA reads TGTGCCAGCAGCTTCGACAGAAGCACAGATACGCAGTATTTT.

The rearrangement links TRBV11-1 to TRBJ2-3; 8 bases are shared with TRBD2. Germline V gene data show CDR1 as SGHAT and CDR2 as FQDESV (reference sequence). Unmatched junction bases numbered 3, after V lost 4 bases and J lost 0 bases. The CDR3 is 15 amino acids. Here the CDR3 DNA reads TGTGCCAGCAGCTCTTTAGCGGGGAGCACAGATACGCAGTATTTT. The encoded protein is CASSSLAGSTDTQYF.

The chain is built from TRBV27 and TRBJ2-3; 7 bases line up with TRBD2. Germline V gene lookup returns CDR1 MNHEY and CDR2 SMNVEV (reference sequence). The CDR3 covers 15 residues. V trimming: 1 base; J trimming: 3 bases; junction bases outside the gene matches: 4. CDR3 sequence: CASSLFWEGTDTQYF. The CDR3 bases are TGTGCCAGCAGTTTATTTTGGGAGGGTACAGATACGCAGTATTTT.

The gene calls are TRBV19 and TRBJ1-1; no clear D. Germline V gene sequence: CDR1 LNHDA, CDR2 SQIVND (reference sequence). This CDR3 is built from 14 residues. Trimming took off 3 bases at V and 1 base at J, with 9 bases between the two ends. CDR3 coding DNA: TGTGCCAGTAGTATTCAGGCGTCGAACACTGAAGCTTTCTTT. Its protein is CASSIQASNTEAFF.

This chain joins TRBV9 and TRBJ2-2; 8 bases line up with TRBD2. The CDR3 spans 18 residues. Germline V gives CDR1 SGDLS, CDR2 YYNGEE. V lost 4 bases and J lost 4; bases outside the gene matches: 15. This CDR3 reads CASSRASGLAMSTGELFF. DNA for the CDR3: TGTGCCAGCAGCAGGGCTTCCGGACTAGCTATGAGCACCGGGGAGCTGTTTTTT.

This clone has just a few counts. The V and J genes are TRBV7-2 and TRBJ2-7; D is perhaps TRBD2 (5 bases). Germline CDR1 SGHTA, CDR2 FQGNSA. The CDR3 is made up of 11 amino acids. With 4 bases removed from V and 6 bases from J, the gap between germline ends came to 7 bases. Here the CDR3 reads CASSYRGEQYF. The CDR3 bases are TGTGCCAGCAGCTATCGGGGCGAGCAGTACTTC.

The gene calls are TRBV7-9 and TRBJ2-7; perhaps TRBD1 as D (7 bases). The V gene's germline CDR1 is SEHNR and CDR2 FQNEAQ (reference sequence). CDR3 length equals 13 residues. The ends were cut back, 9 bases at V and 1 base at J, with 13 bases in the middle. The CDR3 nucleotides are TGTGCCAGTGCAGGGGGGAGGTCCTACGAGCAGTACTTC. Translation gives CASAGGRSYEQYF.

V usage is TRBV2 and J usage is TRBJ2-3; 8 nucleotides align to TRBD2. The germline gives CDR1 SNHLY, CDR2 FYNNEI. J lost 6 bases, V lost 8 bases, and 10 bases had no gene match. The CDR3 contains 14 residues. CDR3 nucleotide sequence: TGTGCCAGCGTGACGGGAGGGCCCGGGGATACGCAGTATTTT. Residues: CASVTGGPGDTQYF. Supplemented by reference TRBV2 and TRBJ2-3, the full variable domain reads EPEVTQTPSHQVTQMGQEVILRCVPISNHLYFYWYRQILGQKVEFLVSFYNNEISEKSEIFDDQFSVERPDGSNFTLKIRSTKLEDSAMYFCASVTGGPGDTQYFGPGTRLTVL.

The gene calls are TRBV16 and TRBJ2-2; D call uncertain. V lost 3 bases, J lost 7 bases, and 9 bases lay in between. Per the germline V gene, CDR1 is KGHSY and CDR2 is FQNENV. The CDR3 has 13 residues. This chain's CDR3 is CASSHLQSGELFF. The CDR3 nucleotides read TGTGCCAGCAGCCACCTACAGAGCGGGGAGCTGTTTTTT.